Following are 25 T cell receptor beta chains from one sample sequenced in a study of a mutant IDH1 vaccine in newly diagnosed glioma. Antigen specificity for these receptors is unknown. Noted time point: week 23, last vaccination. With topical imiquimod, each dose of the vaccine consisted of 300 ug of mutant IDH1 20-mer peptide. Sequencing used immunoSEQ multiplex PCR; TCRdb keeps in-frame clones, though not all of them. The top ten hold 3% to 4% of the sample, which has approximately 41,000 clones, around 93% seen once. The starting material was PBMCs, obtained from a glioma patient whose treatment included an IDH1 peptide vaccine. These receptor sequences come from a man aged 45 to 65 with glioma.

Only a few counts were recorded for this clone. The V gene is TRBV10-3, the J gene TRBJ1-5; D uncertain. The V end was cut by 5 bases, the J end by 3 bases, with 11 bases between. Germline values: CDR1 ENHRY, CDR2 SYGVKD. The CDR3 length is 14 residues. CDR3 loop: CAISLGGPNQPQHF. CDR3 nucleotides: TGTGCCATCAGTCTGGGAGGGCCCAATCAGCCCCAGCATTTT.

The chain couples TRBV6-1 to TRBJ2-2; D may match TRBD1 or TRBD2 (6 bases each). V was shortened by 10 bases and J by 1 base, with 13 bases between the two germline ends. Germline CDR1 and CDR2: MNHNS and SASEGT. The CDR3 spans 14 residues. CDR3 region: CATRGQGNTGELFF. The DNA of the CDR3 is TGTGCCACCCGGGGGCAGGGGAACACCGGGGAGCTGTTTTTT.

CDR3 bases: TGTGCCAGCAGCGCCGCCCGTTTAGCGGGGGGGCGTAACACCGGGGAGCTGTTTTTT. Residues: CASSAARLAGGRNTGELFF. V gene TRBV7-2 combines with J gene TRBJ2-2, with 11 bases fitting TRBD2. The length of the CDR3 is 19 residues. The germline gives CDR1 SGHTA, CDR2 FQGNSA. The V and J ends lost 5 bases and 2 bases, in that order; junction bases with no gene match: 13.

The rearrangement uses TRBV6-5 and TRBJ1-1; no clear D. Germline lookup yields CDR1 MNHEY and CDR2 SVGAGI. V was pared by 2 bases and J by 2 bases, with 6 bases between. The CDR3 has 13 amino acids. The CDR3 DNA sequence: TGTGCCAGCAGTTACAAGTCTAACACTGAAGCTTTCTTT. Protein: CASSYKSNTEAFF.

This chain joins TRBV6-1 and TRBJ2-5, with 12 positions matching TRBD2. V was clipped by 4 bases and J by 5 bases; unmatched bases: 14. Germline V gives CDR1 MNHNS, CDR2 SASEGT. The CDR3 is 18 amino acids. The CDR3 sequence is CASSVGKLAGGPGETQYF. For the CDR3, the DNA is TGTGCCAGCAGTGTGGGGAAGCTAGCGGGGGGGCCGGGGGAGACCCAGTACTTC.

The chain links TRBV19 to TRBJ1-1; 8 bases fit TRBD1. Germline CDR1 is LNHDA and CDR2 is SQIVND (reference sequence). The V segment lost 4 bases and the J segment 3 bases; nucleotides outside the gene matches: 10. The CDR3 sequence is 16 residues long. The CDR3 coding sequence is TGTGCCAGTAGTAACCCGTGGACAGGGAGGGACACTGAAGCTTTCTTT. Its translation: CASSNPWTGRDTEAFF.

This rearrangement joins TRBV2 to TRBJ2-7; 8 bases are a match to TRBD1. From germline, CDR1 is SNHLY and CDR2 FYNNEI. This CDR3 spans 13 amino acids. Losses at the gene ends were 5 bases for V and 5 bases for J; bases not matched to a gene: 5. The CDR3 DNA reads TGTGCCAGCAGTTGGGGACAGGCCGACGAGCAGTACTTC. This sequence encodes CASSWGQADEQYF.

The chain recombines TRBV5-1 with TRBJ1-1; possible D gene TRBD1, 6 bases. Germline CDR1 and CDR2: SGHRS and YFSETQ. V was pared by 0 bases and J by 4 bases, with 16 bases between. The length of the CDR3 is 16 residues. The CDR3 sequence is CASSLDPPGGGTEAFF. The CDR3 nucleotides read TGCGCCAGCAGCTTGGACCCACCCGGGGGCGGCACTGAAGCTTTCTTT. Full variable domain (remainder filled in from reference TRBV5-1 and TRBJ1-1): KAGVTQTPRYLIKTRGQQVTLSCSPISGHRSVSWYQQTPGQGLQFLFEYFSETQRNKGNFPGRFSGRQFSNSRSEMNVSTLELGDSALYLCASSLDPPGGGTEAFFGQGTRLTVV.

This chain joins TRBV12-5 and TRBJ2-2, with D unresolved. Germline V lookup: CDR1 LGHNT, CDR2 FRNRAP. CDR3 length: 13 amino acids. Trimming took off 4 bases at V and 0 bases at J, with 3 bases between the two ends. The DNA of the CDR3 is TGTGCTAGTGGTTCCTCGAACACCGGGGAGCTGTTTTTT. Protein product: CASGSSNTGELFF.

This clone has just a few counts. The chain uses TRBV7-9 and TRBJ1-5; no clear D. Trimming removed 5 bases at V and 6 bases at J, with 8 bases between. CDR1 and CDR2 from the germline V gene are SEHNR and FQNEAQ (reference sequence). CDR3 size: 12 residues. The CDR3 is CASSQGSQPQHF. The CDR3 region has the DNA TGTGCCAGCAGCCAAGGGAGTCAGCCCCAGCATTTT.

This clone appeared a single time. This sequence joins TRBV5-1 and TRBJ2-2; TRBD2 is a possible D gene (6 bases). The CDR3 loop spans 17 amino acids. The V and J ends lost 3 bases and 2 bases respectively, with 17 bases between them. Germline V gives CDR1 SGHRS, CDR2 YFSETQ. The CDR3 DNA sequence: TGCGCCAGCAGCTCGGGGACTGGAGGTTTCAACACCGGGGAGCTGTTTTTT. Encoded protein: CASSSGTGGFNTGELFF.

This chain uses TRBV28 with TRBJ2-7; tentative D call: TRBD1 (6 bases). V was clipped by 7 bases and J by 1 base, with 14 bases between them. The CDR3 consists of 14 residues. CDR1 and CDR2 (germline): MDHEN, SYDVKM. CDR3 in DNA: TGTGCCAGCATTAGGGCAGGGGATTCCTACGAGCAGTACTTC. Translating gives CASIRAGDSYEQYF.

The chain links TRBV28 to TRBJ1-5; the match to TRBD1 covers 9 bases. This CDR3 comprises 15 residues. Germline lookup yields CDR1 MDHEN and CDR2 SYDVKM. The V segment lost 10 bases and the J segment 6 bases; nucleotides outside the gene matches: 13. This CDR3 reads CATQTDRGAIQPQHF. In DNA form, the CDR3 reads TGTGCCACCCAAACCGACAGGGGGGCGATTCAGCCCCAGCATTTT.

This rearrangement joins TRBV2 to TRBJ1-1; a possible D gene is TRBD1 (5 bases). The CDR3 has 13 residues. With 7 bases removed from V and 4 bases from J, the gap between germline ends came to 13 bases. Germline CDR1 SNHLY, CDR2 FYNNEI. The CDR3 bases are TGTGCCAGCACCAGGGACGGATTCACTGAAGCTTTCTTT. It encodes CASTRDGFTEAFF.

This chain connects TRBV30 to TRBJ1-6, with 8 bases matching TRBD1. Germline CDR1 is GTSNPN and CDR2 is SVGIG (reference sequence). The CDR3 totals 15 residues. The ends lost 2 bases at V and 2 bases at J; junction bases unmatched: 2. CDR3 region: CAWSRDRPYNSPLHF. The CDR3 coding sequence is TGTGCCTGGAGTCGGGACAGGCCCTATAATTCACCCCTCCACTTT.

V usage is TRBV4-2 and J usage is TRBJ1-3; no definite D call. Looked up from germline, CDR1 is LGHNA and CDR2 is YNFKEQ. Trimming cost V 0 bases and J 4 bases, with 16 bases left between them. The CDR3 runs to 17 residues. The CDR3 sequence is CASSQDLGVLSGNTIYF. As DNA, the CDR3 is TGTGCCAGCAGCCAAGATCTCGGGGTTCTCTCCGGAAACACCATATATTTT.

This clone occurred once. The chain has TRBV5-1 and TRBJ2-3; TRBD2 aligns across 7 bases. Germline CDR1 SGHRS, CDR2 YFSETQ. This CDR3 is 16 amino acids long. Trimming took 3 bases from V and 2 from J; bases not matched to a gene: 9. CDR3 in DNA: TGCGCCAGCAGCTACAATCCAGCGGGGATCACAGATACGCAGTATTTT. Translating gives CASSYNPAGITDTQYF.

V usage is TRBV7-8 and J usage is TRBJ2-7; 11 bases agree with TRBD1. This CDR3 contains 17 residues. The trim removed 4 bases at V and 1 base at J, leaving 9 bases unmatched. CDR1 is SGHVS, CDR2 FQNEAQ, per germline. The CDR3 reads CASSSRTGGHDSYEQYF. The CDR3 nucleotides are TGTGCCAGCAGCTCCAGGACAGGGGGCCACGATTCCTACGAGCAGTACTTC.

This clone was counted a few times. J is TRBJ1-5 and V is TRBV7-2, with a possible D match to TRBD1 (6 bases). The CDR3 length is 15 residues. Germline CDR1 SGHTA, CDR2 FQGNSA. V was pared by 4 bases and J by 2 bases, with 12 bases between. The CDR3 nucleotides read TGTGCCAGCAGCTCCCAGGGGCATGGCAATCAGCCCCAGCATTTT. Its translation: CASSSQGHGNQPQHF.

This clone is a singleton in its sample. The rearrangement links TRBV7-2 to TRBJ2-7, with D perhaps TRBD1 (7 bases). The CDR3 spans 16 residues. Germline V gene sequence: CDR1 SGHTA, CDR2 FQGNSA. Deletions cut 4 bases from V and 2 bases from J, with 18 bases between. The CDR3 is CASSSPTGRSPYEQYF. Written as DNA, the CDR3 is TGTGCCAGCAGCTCCCCGACAGGGAGGTCCCCCTACGAGCAGTACTTC.

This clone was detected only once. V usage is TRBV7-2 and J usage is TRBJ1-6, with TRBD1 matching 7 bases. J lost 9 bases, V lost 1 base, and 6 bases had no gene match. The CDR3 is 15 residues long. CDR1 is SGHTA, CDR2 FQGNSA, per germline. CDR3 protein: CASSLGQGNSSPLHF. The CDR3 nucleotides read TGTGCCAGCAGCTTAGGACAGGGAAACAGTTCACCCCTCCACTTT.

This chain's CDR3 is CASQTTWARREQYF. The CDR3 DNA reads TGTGCCAGCCAAACCACGTGGGCGCGGAGAGAGCAGTACTTC. The J gene is TRBJ2-7, the V gene TRBV2; no clear D. V was cut by 8 bases and J by 7 bases, with 21 bases left in between. The CDR3 is 14 amino acids. Germline values: CDR1 SNHLY, CDR2 FYNNEI.

The CDR3 coding sequence is TGTGCCAGCAGTGGGGACAGGGTAGGTCAGCCCCAGCATTTT. This encodes CASSGDRVGQPQHF. The genes are TRBV9 and TRBJ1-5; 9 nucleotides match TRBD1. The CDR3 is made up of 14 amino acids. After removal of 5 bases from V and 6 bases from J, the junction contained 6 bases not matched to a gene. The germline V gene has CDR1 SGDLS and CDR2 YYNGEE.

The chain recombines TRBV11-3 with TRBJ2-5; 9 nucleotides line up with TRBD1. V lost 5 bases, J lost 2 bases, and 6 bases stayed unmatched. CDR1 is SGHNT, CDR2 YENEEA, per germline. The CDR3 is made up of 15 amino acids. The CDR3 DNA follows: TGTGCCAGCAGCGCCGGACAGGGGAGGCAAGAGACCCAGTACTTC. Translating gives CASSAGQGRQETQYF.

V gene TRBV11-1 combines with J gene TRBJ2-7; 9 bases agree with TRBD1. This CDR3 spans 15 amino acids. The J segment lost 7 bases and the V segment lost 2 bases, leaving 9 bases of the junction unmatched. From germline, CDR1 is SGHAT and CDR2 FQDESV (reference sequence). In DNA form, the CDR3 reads TGTGCCAGCAGCTTAACAAATGACAGGGGGGGTGAGCAGTACTTC. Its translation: CASSLTNDRGGEQYF.